The sequence of this T cell receptor (beta chain) was determined in a study of cytomegalovirus exposure and HLA in healthy donors (TCRdb year 2017). About the investigation overall: According to an earlier analysis of 587 of the donors, some 170 million T cells yielded 117 million unique TCR beta sequences and around 300 Gb of sequence data. An earlier analysis of several hundred of the donors used high-throughput TCR beta sequencing to judge whether each TCR beta V gene segment behaved as functional or pseudogenic. Every discovery cohort repertoire had been produced on one sequencing platform. A later genetic analysis took genome-wide SNP genotypes for about 60% of the roughly 670 donors and used that subset as a discovery cohort. The study profiled the T cell repertoires of 666 subjects by immunosequencing and related them to cytomegalovirus serostatus. Among the 398 genotyped donors, about 83% belonged to the genetic ancestry cluster associated with self-reported Caucasian donors. A later analysis re-examined previously published TCR beta repertoires from just over 650 donors and added high-resolution HLA genotyping to investigate patterns of TCR occurrence. Rather than drawing on any new phenotypic data, the later analysis identified candidate immune exposures from TCR beta sequences and the way those sequences occurred across donors. To predict cytomegalovirus infection status, the study combined high-throughput TCR immunosequencing, statistical association of individual TCRs with disease status, and machine learning. Among roughly 370 genotyped donors of the cohort, an average of about 240,000 unique TCR beta nucleotide sequences were sequenced per donor, roughly a sixth of them non-productive. Class I and class II HLA loci were covered by the typing at four-digit resolution. Along with the approximately 700-subject first cohort, a separate validation cohort of around 110 different subjects was used. Donor age, sex, ethnicity and CMV serostatus were collected together with the repertoire data. Roughly 300 gigabases of sequencing data and 70 million to 100 million unique TCR sequences were included in an early release covering several hundred HLA-typed donors. Because of strong linkage in the cohort, roughly five DR-DQ haplotypes were treated as single units for association and clustering. The study aimed to test whether cataloging public T cell receptors could reveal signatures of past pathogen exposure. The number of donors typed differed by locus, with 629-630 for A, B, C, DRB1 and DQB1, around 500 for DQA1, 600 to 610 for DPA1, and around 450 for DPB1. The paper as a whole reports these results and caveats: V-gene and J-gene trimming of TCR beta chains was associated with a missense DCLRE1C variant in a later genetic analysis, and the association was replicated in an independent cohort. According to a later genetic analysis, donors in an Asian-associated ancestry cluster had fewer N-insertions in productive TCRs than the approximately 700-donor mean. The study gave a list of 150 to 200 TCR beta chains associated with cytomegalovirus. Because counts were too low, about 18 rarely observed V segments, including chromosome 9 orphons, were excluded from the earlier analysis of roughly 580 of the donors. Across donors, most TCR sequences were observed very rarely, whereas some public TCRs were present in many individuals. The authors suggested that the approach could potentially be extended to other disease states and immunological phenotypes. The 87-base-pair reads could not distinguish some IMGT-functional V segments, including TRBV6-2 and TRBV6-3, so those segments were excluded. Broadly in line with IMGT annotations, most TCR beta V segments showed up in productive rearrangements about 87% or about 30% of the time in an earlier analysis of around 600 of the donors. Because HLA typing was missing for some donors at each locus, association tests included only the typed subset. A later analysis reported that several top co-occurrence clusters appeared linked to parvovirus B19, influenza, CMV and Epstein-Barr virus. In vitro tests confirmed that a few of the cytomegalovirus-associated TCR beta chains recognize cytomegalovirus antigens. In a later analysis, some 17,000 TCR beta sequences were associated with specific HLA alleles at a false discovery rate of 0.05. The classifier was reported to diagnose cytomegalovirus status with high specificity and sensitivity in both the original and validation cohorts. Compared with equally common non-associated chains, HLA-associated TCR beta chains in a later analysis were more clonally expanded and had lower generation probabilities. The only immune exposure information available for the cohort was CMV serostatus. Presence/absence analyses assumed roughly uniform sequencing depth across donors, an assumption that may not hold. According to a later analysis, TCR association rates differed among HLA loci, with DRB1 alleles showing the most associated TCRs and HLA-C alleles showing the fewest. Strong co-occurrence of HLA alleles, especially DR and DQ, made assigning TCR associations to individual alleles difficult. Most CMV-associated TCR beta chains appeared to be HLA-restricted in a later analysis, and the HLA associations seemed to be driven largely by CMV exposure. Only TCR beta chains were sequenced in this cohort, and the absence of alpha or paired-chain data limited detectable features. A further reported finding was that TCR beta sequences accurately predicted the HLA-A and HLA-B alleles for most subjects in the first cohort. A cluster of highly shared sequence variants was judged likely to be a technical artifact of the sequencing pipeline. Linkage disequilibrium might explain the correlated functional status among segregating V segments, but an unknown experimental factor could not be excluded.

The library was made by the immunoSEQ multiplex PCR assay. For the multiplex PCR, a mixture combining 60 forward primers for TCR Vbeta segments and 13 reverse primers for TCR Jbeta segments was used. The CDR3 region of rearranged TCR beta genes was amplified from genomic DNA by a multiplex PCR assay. The Illumina HiSeq System was used to sequence the amplified TCR beta libraries as 87-base-pair reads. In the authors' own workflow: In a later analysis, 70 million to 95 million unique TCR beta chains were counted across the roughly 670 repertoires, and approximately 11 million of these chains were shared by at least two donors. A nearest-neighbor algorithm error-corrected the raw reads and collapsed the reads into unique sequences, merging closely related sequences to remove PCR and sequencing errors. CDR3 sequences were aligned to IMGT reference sequences to assign V, D and J gene segments. For a sequence to be retained, a match of at least six nucleotides to both a V gene segment and a J gene segment was required. Rearrangements were called productive when the CDR3 lacked stop codons and stayed in frame with V and J; all others were non-productive. Following IMGT convention, CDR3 was defined as the stretch from the second conserved V-encoded cysteine up to the conserved J-encoded phenylalanine. The earlier analysis of about 500 of the donors excluded sequences that lacked an unambiguous match to a single V gene segment. An earlier analysis of several hundred of the donors called V segments functional above 56.7% productive rearrangements and segregating when the between-donor standard deviation exceeded 5%. A statistical classification framework was built for diagnosing cytomegalovirus status from the catalog of TCR beta chain sequences. In a later analysis, TCR nucleotide sequences were compared against IMGT/GENE-DB human TR gene sequences so that V and J genes could be assigned. In a later analysis, CDR3 sequences and most-parsimonious VDJ recombination scenarios were assigned using the TCRdist pipeline. A later analysis defined each TCR beta chain by its CDR3 amino acid sequence plus V-gene family, and excluded reads lacking a unique V-gene family. In a later analysis, approximately 590 highly shared, low-generation-probability nucleotide sequences were removed to address suspected cross-contamination and a sequencing artifact. In a later analysis, a clonal expansion index was calculated for each public chain from normalized within-repertoire ranks of inferred template counts. Generation probabilities in a later analysis came from a VDJ recombination model fitted to out-of-frame rearrangements, and those results were checked against IGoR. In a later analysis, hypergeometric tests were used to score TCR-TCR, TCR-HLA and TCR-CMV co-occurrence, with a repertoire-size bias correction applied to TCR pairs. In a later analysis, false discovery rates were estimated by permuting HLA or CMV assignments 20 times. A later analysis grouped co-occurring TCRs with DBSCAN, adding TCRdist sequence similarity when clustering within HLA-allele-positive subsets. Co-occurrence clustering excluded repertoires with fewer than 30,000 or more than 120,000 public chains, plus five with anomalous nucleotide sharing. TCRdb obtained this table from immuneACCESS and retained in-frame rearrangements with V and J assigned. These tables miss some clones; where compared with another copy, unresolved V genes account for less than half of the shortfall, and the remainder is unexplained. The V and J calls and clone size come from that table; D and trimming were worked out from the DNA. For this sample the table gives some 180,000 clones, of which around 80% were detected only once. Around 1.6% of the sample lies in the top ten.

On this clone itself: There is no known antigen for this receptor. Base qualities were left out, and no much larger clone turns up one base away.

The germline V end is reduced by 5 bases and the J end by 5 bases; junction bases left unmatched: 8. CDR1 and CDR2, per the germline V gene (reference sequence), are SEHNR and FQNEAQ. The CDR3 covers 16 residues, taking in both the cysteine and the phenylalanine. Only CDR3 DNA is held: 48 bases, read in frame from base 1. The cohort comprised some 730 healthy bone marrow donors. At the time of sampling, all cohort members were nominally healthy, though unrecorded immune exposures were likely present. The donor was CMV seronegative and belonged to the group of over 300 seronegative cohort members. A peripheral blood sample was collected from each donor, and TCR beta sequencing was performed on peripheral blood mononuclear cells. Genomic DNA extraction from the blood cell samples was performed with the Qiagen DNeasy Blood Extraction Kit.

The specimen sequenced was PBMCs. The rearrangement combines TRBV7-9 with TRBJ2-5, and 13 bases in between align with TRBD2. This sequence originates from a man aged 18 to 35 in good health and CMV-seronegative. The CDR3 amino acid sequence is: CASSRTSGRRVETQYF. The DNA reads as follows: TGTGCCAGCAGCCGGACTAGCGGGAGACGGGTGGAGACCCAGTACTTC.